A single sample is the source of the 21 T cell receptor beta chains below, sequenced in a study of T-cell memory formation after mild COVID-19. TCRdb recomputed calls from the 5' RACE reads with MiXCR, one row per CDR3 protein. The table lists hundreds of thousands of distinct CDR3 sequences, 20% to 25% of them singletons. The sample consisted of PBMCs or a T cell subset sorted from them (not recorded which). The origin of the receptors is an adult woman who had mild COVID-19 (a few samples of this study predate the infection). Cell type and time point are not known.

The chain employs TRBV30 and TRBJ2-7, with unresolved D. This CDR3 has 13 residues. Germline V gene sequence: CDR1 GTSNPN, CDR2 SVGIG (reference sequence). The V gene lost 4 bases and the J gene lost 0 bases, with 10 bases spanning the gap. CDR3 in amino acids: CAWTHISSYEQYF. The CDR3 bases are TGTGCCTGGACGCACATTTCCTCCTACGAGCAGTACTTC. Full variable domain (outside the CDR3, taken from reference TRBV30 and TRBJ2-7): SQTIHQWPATLVQPVGSPLSLECTVEGTSNPNLYWYRQAAGRGLQLLFYSVGIGQISSEVPQNLSASRPQDRQFILSSKKLLLSDSGFYLCAWTHISSYEQYFGPGTRLTVT.

This rearrangement joins TRBV12-3 or TRBV12-4 to TRBJ1-3, with D maybe TRBD1 (5 bases). V was trimmed by 2 bases and J by 8 bases, leaving 25 bases between them. The CDR3 consists of 18 residues. The CDR3 DNA reads as TGTGCCAGCAGTTTAAGGGGCCCCACTGGGTTATTTAGAGACACCATATATTTT. Protein: CASSLRGPTGLFRDTIYF.

The chain uses TRBV5-1 and TRBJ1-4; no clear D. The germline CDR1 and CDR2 sequences are SGHRS and YFSETQ. CDR3 length: 15 amino acids. V was shortened by 1 base and J by 7 bases, with 14 bases between the two germline ends. CDR3 loop: CASSLQAWGGEKLFF. The CDR3 nucleotides are TGCGCCAGCAGCTTGCAGGCCTGGGGAGGTGAAAAACTGTTTTTT.

The chain carries TRBV20-1 and TRBJ2-3; 7 nucleotides align to TRBD2. J gave up 6 bases and V 0 bases, and 18 bases lay outside the gene matches. Germline V CDR1 and CDR2: DFQATT, SNEGSKA (reference sequence). This CDR3 has 18 amino acids. For the CDR3, the DNA is TGCAGTGCTAGAGATCGATGGGGGAGGGCCCGGACGGGGGATACGCAGTATTTT. Its protein product is CSARDRWGRARTGDTQYF.

This CDR3 is CASSRGDGRENYEQYF. The DNA of the CDR3 is TGCGCCAGCAGCCGGGGGGACGGCAGGGAAAACTACGAGCAGTACTTC. The rearrangement joins TRBV5-1 to TRBJ2-7, with 7 bases lining up with TRBD2. V lost 4 bases and J lost 3; bases outside the gene matches: 13. The CDR3 extends over 16 amino acids. Germline V lookup: CDR1 SGHRS, CDR2 YFSETQ.

The chain couples TRBV24-1 to TRBJ2-1; TRBD2 might be the D (5 bases). The CDR3 consists of 17 residues. Germline CDR1 KGHDR, CDR2 SFDVKD. The V and J ends lost 4 bases and 5 bases respectively, with 20 bases between them. CDR3 bases: TGTGCCACCAGTGACCCCGGACCACCGGGAAGCCACAATGAGCAGTTCTTC. The encoded protein is CATSDPGPPGSHNEQFF.

This clonotype was seen a few times. V is TRBV6-5 and J is TRBJ2-5; 7 bases fit TRBD2. In germline, CDR1 is MNHEY, CDR2 SVGAGI. The CDR3 contains 17 residues. Losses at the gene ends were 2 bases for V and 3 bases for J; bases not matched to a gene: 12. The CDR3 region has the DNA TGTGCCAGCAGTTACCCCCGCACGGGGAGGGCAAAAGAGACCCAGTACTTC. Protein sequence: CASSYPRTGRAKETQYF.

The chain combines TRBV6-6 with TRBJ1-2; 10 positions match TRBD1. V shed 7 bases, J shed 4 bases, and the junction held 6 bases outside the gene matches. Germline V lookup: CDR1 MNHNY, CDR2 SVGAGI (reference sequence). The length of the CDR3 is 14 residues. CDR3 DNA: TGTGCCAGCACCAACGACAGGGGGCTCTATGGCTACACCTTC. Its translation is CASTNDRGLYGYTF.

The chain has TRBV27 and TRBJ1-5; the match to TRBD1 covers 9 bases. After removal of 3 bases from V and 7 bases from J, the junction contained 10 bases not matched to a gene. CDR1 and CDR2 from the germline V gene are MNHEY and SMNVEV (reference sequence). CDR3 length: 16 residues. DNA for the CDR3: TGTGCCAGCAGTTTGCAGGCCGGGACAGGGAGGCAGCCCCAGCATTTT. It codes for CASSLQAGTGRQPQHF.

The table lists this clonotype with a few counts. This chain links TRBV2 with TRBJ2-5; 9 bases agree with TRBD1. Germline V CDR1 and CDR2: SNHLY, FYNNEI. V was clipped by 8 bases and J by 1 base; unmatched bases: 2. There are 13 residues in the CDR3. The CDR3 DNA follows: TGTGCCAGCGACAGGGGGAGCCAAGAGACCCAGTACTTC. This gives the protein CASDRGSQETQYF. Together with reference TRBV2 and TRBJ2-5, the CDR3 gives the full variable domain: EPEVTQTPSHQVTQMGQEVILRCVPISNHLYFYWYRQILGQKVEFLVSFYNNEISEKSEIFDDQFSVERPDGSNFTLKIRSTKLEDSAMYFCASDRGSQETQYFGPGTRLLVL.

The rearrangement joins TRBV3-1 to TRBJ2-1; 14 bases fit TRBD2. Germline V gene data show CDR1 as LGHDT and CDR2 as YNNKEL (reference sequence). The CDR3 is 16 amino acids. V lost 4 bases, J lost 9 bases, and 8 bases stayed unmatched. The CDR3, as DNA: TGTGCCAGCAGCCGGGGACTAGCGGGAGTCGGGGGTGAGCAGTTCTTC. Translated, it gives CASSRGLAGVGGEQFF.

This clonotype was observed a few times. J is TRBJ1-2 and V is TRBV7-3; D ambiguous. V was shortened by 4 bases and J by 6 bases, with 12 bases between the two germline ends. The germline CDR1 and CDR2 sequences are SGHTA and FQGTGA. The CDR3 contains 13 residues. The CDR3 nucleotides are TGTGCCAGCAGCTCCCGAGCAGACGATGGCTACACCTTC. Amino acids: CASSSRADDGYTF. Full variable domain (rest looked up from reference TRBV7-3 and TRBJ1-2): GAGVSQTPSNKVTEKGKYVELRCDPISGHTALYWYRQSLGQGPEFLIYFQGTGAADDSGLPNDRFFAVRPEGSVSTLKIQRTERGDSAVYLCASSSRADDGYTFGSGTRLTVV.

This clonotype occurred a few times. This chain joins TRBV18 and TRBJ2-2; D gene ambiguous. V lost 2 bases and J 6 bases, leaving 7 bases between the germline ends. CDR1 is KGHSH, CDR2 LQKENI, per germline. The length of the CDR3 is 13 residues. This CDR3 reads CASSPVWAGELFF. CDR3 nucleotides: TGTGCCAGCTCACCAGTATGGGCCGGGGAGCTGTTTTTT.

There are many counts of this clonotype. The rearrangement joins TRBV12-3 or TRBV12-4 to TRBJ2-2; TRBD2 matches 9 bases. CDR3 size: 15 residues. V lost 5 bases, J lost 1 base, and 2 bases stayed unmatched. CDR3 sequence: CASSRAGGNTGELFF. CDR3 DNA sequence: TGTGCCAGCAGTCGAGCGGGGGGGAACACCGGGGAGCTGTTTTTT.

This clonotype was detected a few times. This chain joins TRBV24-1 and TRBJ2-3; TRBD1 aligns across 7 bases. Germline lookup yields CDR1 KGHDR and CDR2 SFDVKD. V gave up 3 bases and J gave up 2 bases; unmatched junction bases: 7. The length of the CDR3 is 16 residues. CDR3 amino acids: CATSDTTGTDTDTQYF. The CDR3, as DNA: TGTGCCACCAGTGATACAACCGGGACAGACACAGATACGCAGTATTTT.

The CDR3 here is CASSPSVAIDTEAFF. In DNA, the CDR3 is TGTGCCAGCAGCCCCTCGGTAGCGATCGACACTGAAGCTTTCTTT. The chain recombines TRBV5-5 with TRBJ1-1; D remains ambiguous. The CDR3 covers 15 residues. Germline V gene sequence: CDR1 SGHKS, CDR2 YYEKEE (reference sequence). The V end lost 4 bases, the J end lost 3 bases, and 16 bases lay between the germline ends.

The J gene is TRBJ1-5, the V gene TRBV15, with 11 bases identical to TRBD1. CDR1 is LNHNV, CDR2 YYDKDF, per germline (reference sequence). The CDR3 runs to 16 residues. The V gene end was trimmed by 1 base and the J gene end by 4 bases; junction bases not matched to a gene: 3. This CDR3 reads CATSRGTGGENQPQHF. In nucleotides, the CDR3 is TGTGCCACCAGCAGAGGGACAGGGGGCGAGAATCAGCCCCAGCATTTT.

The rearrangement joins TRBV7-2 to TRBJ1-5; no definite D call. Germline CDR1 is SGHTA and CDR2 is FQGNSA. CDR3 size: 13 residues. V gave up 8 bases and J gave up 5 bases, with 13 bases separating them. The CDR3 loop is CASAAARHQPQHF. The DNA of the CDR3 is TGTGCCAGCGCTGCAGCCCGACATCAGCCCCAGCATTTT.

This chain joins TRBV7-2 and TRBJ2-3; maybe TRBD2 (6 bases). This CDR3 is built from 16 residues. The V gene's germline CDR1 is SGHTA and CDR2 FQGNSA. The V end was cut by 0 bases, the J end by 2 bases, with 12 bases between. The CDR3 loop is CASSLATRGVTDTQYF. In nucleotides, the CDR3 is TGTGCCAGCAGCTTAGCGACTAGAGGGGTCACAGATACGCAGTATTTT.

In its sample, this clonotype was seen many times. The V and J genes are TRBV9 and TRBJ2-4; 7 bases fit TRBD2. Germline values: CDR1 SGDLS, CDR2 YYNGEE. The CDR3 extends over 17 amino acids. The V gene end was trimmed by 7 bases and the J gene end by 1 base; junction bases not matched to a gene: 14. The CDR3 sequence: CASAGREVSGAKNIQYF. The CDR3 bases are TGTGCCAGCGCTGGCCGGGAGGTTTCCGGGGCCAAAAACATTCAGTACTTC.

This clonotype was seen at least ten times. The chain joins TRBV12-3 or TRBV12-4 to TRBJ2-1; weak D call: TRBD1 (5 bases). This CDR3 spans 14 amino acids. With 2 bases removed from V and 2 bases from J, the gap between germline ends came to 7 bases. The CDR3 is CASSLTGPYNEQFF. CDR3 nucleotide sequence: TGTGCCAGCAGTTTAACAGGTCCCTACAATGAGCAGTTCTTC.